What follows are 8 T cell receptor beta chains derived from one specimen sequenced in a study of CD8 T cells in Susac syndrome. An amount of RNA that ranged from roughly 0.45 to 1 ug was reverse transcribed with random hexamers. TCRdb re-called the immunoSEQ multiplex PCR reads through MiXCR, storing one row per CDR3 protein. The table lists around 200,000 distinct CDR3 sequences, approximately 95% of them singletons. The sequencing input was CD4+ T cells from PBMCs. Receptors originate from a human donor with multiple sclerosis.

The chain joins TRBV15 to TRBJ2-7; D gene uncertain. V dropped 7 bases and J dropped 5 bases, with 18 bases sitting between them. Looked up from germline, CDR1 is LNHNV and CDR2 is YYDKDF (reference sequence). CDR3 length equals 14 residues. The CDR3 nucleotides are TGTGCCACCAAATACCGGGTTACTACCAACGAGCAGTACTTC. Protein product: CATKYRVTTNEQYF.

The chain recombines TRBV15 with TRBJ2-7; D unresolved. Germline CDR1 is LNHNV and CDR2 is YYDKDF (reference sequence). This CDR3 comprises 16 residues. Trimming stripped 0 bases from V and 2 bases from J, with 14 bases between. As DNA, the CDR3 is TGTGCCACCAGCAGAGATTCGTTGACCATCCCCTACGAGCAGTACTTC. It yields the protein CATSRDSLTIPYEQYF.

The rearrangement links TRBV7-3 to TRBJ2-1; weak D call: TRBD1 (5 bases). Per germline, CDR1 SGHTA and CDR2 FQGTGA. The CDR3 totals 16 residues. Trimming left V 1 base short and J 4 bases short, with 14 bases between. Written as DNA, the CDR3 is TGTGCCAGCAGCTTAAAGTTGGGGCAGCCGTACAATGAGCAGTTCTTC. Protein sequence: CASSLKLGQPYNEQFF.

In this sample, this clonotype turned up once. The J gene is TRBJ2-7, the V gene TRBV4-2; 10 bases align to TRBD1. There are 15 residues in the CDR3. With 1 base clipped from V and 6 bases from J, the junction kept 6 bases outside the gene matches. Germline CDR1 is LGHNA and CDR2 is YNFKEQ. This CDR3 is CASSQGGQGNAEQYF. As DNA, the CDR3 is TGTGCCAGCAGCCAAGGGGGACAGGGGAATGCCGAGCAGTACTTC.

The chain joins TRBV12-3 or TRBV12-4 to TRBJ2-1; unclear D gene. Trimming removed 5 bases from V and 10 bases from J, with 15 bases in between. The CDR3 is made up of 13 amino acids. CDR3 DNA sequence: TGTGCCAGCAGTACCGATGGGGTTTACGAGCAGTTCTTC. Residues: CASSTDGVYEQFF.

This clonotype was counted a single time. This chain connects TRBV7-3 to TRBJ2-3; the D gene could be TRBD1 or TRBD2 (5 bases each). V shed 5 bases and J shed 2 bases, with 11 bases lying between them. CDR1 is SGHTA, CDR2 FQGTGA, per germline. The CDR3 covers 14 residues. CDR3 region: CASSPWGSTDTQYF. The CDR3 DNA reads as TGTGCCAGCAGCCCCTGGGGGTCCACAGATACGCAGTATTTT.

The V gene is TRBV4-1, the J gene TRBJ2-7; D gene ambiguous. V was pared by 1 base and J by 5 bases, with 18 bases between. Per the germline V gene, CDR1 is MGHRA and CDR2 is YSYEKL. The CDR3 length is 16 residues. The chain's CDR3 is CASSQVNLGFADEQYF. For the CDR3, the DNA is TGCGCCAGCAGCCAAGTGAATCTTGGATTTGCGGACGAGCAGTACTTC.

The rearrangement links TRBV6-1 to TRBJ1-2; 11 positions match TRBD1. With V trimmed by 0 bases and J by 6 bases, 6 bases remained unmatched. The CDR3 has 16 residues. Germline V gene lookup returns CDR1 MNHNS and CDR2 SASEGT. CDR3 coding DNA: TGTGCCAGCAGTGAAGCACGGACAGGGGGCCGGGATGGCTACACCTTC. Translating gives CASSEARTGGRDGYTF.